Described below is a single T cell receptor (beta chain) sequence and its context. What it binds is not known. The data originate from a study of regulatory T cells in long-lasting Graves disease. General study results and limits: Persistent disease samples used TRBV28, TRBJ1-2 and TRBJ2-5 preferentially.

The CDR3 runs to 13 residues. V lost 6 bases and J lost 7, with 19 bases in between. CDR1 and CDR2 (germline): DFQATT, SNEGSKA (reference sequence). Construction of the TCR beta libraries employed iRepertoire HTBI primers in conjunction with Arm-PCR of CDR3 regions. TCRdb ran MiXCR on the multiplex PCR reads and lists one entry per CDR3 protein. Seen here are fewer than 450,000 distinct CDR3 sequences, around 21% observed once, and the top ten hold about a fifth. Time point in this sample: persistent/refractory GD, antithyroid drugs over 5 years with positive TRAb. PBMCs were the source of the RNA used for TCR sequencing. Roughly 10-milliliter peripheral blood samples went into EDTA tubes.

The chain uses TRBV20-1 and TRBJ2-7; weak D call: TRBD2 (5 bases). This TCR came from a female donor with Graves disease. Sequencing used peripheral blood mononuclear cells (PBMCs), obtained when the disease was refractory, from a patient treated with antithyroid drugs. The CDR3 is CSALDREGREQYF. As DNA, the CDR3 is TGCAGTGCATTGGACCGTGAAGGGAGAGAGCAGTACTTC.